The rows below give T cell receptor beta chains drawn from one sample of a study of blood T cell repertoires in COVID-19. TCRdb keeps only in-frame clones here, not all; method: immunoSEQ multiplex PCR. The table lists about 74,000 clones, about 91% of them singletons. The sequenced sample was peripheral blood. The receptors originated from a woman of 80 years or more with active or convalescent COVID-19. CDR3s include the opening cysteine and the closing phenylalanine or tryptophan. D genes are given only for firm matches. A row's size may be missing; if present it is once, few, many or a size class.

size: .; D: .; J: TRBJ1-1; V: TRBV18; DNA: TGTGCCAGCTCACCATCCTCCTGGACATCAAACACTGAAGCTTTCTTT; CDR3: CASSPSSWTSNTEAFF
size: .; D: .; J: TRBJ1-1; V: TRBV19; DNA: TGTGCCAGTAGTACACAGGGTGCGATGGGGACTGAAGCTTTCTTT; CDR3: CASSTQGAMGTEAFF
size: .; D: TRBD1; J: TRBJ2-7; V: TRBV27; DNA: TGTGCCAGCAGTTTCAGGACAGGACCCTACGAGCAGTACTTC; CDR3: CASSFRTGPYEQYF
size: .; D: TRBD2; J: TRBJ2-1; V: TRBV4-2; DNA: TGTGCCAGCAGCTACCGACTAGCGGGAAACTACAATGAGCAGTTCTTC; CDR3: CASSYRLAGNYNEQFF
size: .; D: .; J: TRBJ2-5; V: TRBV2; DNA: TGTGCCAGCAGAAACGACAGAATAGAGACCCAGTACTTC; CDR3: CASRNDRIETQYF
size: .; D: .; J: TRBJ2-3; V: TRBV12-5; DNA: TGTGCTAGTGGTCCCTCGGTGCCCACAGATACGCAGTATTTT; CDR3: CASGPSVPTDTQYF
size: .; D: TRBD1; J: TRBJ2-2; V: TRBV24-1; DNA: TGTGCCACCAGTGCGTTGGACAGGGGAGACACCGGGGAGCTGTTTTTT; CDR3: CATSALDRGDTGELFF
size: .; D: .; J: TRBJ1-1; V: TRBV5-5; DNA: TGTGCCAGCAGCCCCCGAGGTGTTAGGGGGAACACTGAAGCTTTCTTT; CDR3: CASSPRGVRGNTEAFF
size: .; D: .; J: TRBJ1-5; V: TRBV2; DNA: TGTGCCAGCAGCCCGGCGGGCAATCAGCCCCAGCATTTT; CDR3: CASSPAGNQPQHF
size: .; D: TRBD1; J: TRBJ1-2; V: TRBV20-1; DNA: TGCAGTGCTAGGGAGACAGGGAGCTACACCTTC; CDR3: CSARETGSYTF
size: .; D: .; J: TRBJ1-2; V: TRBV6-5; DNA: TGTGCCAGCAGTACTCCCGCGCAGGTAGATGGCTACACCTTC; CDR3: CASSTPAQVDGYTF
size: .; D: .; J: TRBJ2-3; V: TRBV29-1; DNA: TGCAGCGTTGAAGTAGGAGGCACAGATACGCAGTATTTT; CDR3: CSVEVGGTDTQYF
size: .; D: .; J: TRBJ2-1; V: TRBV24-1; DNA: TGTGCCACCAGTGATTTGCCGCAGGGATCGAATGAGCAGTTCTTC; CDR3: CATSDLPQGSNEQFF
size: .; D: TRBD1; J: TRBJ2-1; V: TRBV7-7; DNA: TGTGCCAGCAGCGCCAGGACAGGGGACTCCCACAATGAGCAGTTCTTC; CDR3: CASSARTGDSHNEQFF
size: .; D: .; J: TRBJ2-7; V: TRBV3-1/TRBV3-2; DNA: TGTGCCAGCAGACCCTCCGGAGCTCTCGGGGGGCAGTACTTC; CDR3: CASRPSGALGGQYF
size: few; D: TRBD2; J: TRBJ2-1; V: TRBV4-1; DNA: TGCGCCAGCAGCCCCAGATCTAGCGGGGGGGCCTATAACAATGAGCAGTTCTTC; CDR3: CASSPRSSGGAYNNEQFF
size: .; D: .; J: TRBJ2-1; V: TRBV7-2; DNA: TGTGCCAGCAGCCCGGACTACTACAATGAGCAGTTCTTC; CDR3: CASSPDYYNEQFF
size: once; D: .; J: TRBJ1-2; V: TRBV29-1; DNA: TGCAGCGTTGGTAGGGAGGACGGCTACACCTTC; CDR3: CSVGREDGYTF
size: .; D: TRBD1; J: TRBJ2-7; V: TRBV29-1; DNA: TGCAGCGTGACAGGACAGGGTTGGAACGAGCAGTACTTC; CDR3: CSVTGQGWNEQYF
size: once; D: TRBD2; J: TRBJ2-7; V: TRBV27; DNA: TGTGCCAGCAGTCCTTTGAGCGGGAGCTCCTACGAGCAGTACTTC; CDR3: CASSPLSGSSYEQYF
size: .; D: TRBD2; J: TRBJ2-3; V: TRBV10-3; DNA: TGTGCCATCAGTGGGACTAGCGGGACTAGCACAGATACGCAGTATTTT; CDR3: CAISGTSGTSTDTQYF
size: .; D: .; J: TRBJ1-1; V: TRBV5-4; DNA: TGTGCCAGCAGCCTGGGAGAGGGCAGACTGAACACTGAAGCTTTCTTT; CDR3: CASSLGEGRLNTEAFF
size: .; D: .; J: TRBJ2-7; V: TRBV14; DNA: TGTGCCAGCAGCCAAGGAGGAGGCAGACCCTCCTACGAGCAGTACTTC; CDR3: CASSQGGGRPSYEQYF
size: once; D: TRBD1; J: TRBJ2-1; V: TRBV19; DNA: TGTGCCAGTAGGGGGGGCCCGGGACAGGCCTACAATGAGCAGTTCTTC; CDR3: CASRGGPGQAYNEQFF
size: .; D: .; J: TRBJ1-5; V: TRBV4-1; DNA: TGCGCCAGCAGCCAAGTACCGGGCAATCAGCCCCAGCATTTT; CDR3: CASSQVPGNQPQHF
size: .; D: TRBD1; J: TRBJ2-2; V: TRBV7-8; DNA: TGTGCCAGCAGCACGAGGGGGCAGGCGGGTTACACCGGGGAGCTGTTTTTT; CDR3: CASSTRGQAGYTGELFF
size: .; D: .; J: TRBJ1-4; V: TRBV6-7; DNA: TGTGCCAGCAGTTACCTAAGGCGGACAGCTCCTAATGAAAAACTGTTTTTT; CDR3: CASSYLRRTAPNEKLFF
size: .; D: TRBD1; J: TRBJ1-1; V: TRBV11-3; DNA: TGTGCCAGCAGCTTAGGGGACAGACTCACTTTCTTT; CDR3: CASSLGDRLTFF
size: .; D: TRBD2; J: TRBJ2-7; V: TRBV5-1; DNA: TGCGCCAGCAGCTATGGACTACTAGCGGGAAGTTCCGACGAGCAGTACTTC; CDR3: CASSYGLLAGSSDEQYF
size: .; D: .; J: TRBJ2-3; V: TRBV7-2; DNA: TGTGCCAGCAGCCAGGTGGGGGGGCCCACAGATACGCAGTATTTT; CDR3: CASSQVGGPTDTQYF
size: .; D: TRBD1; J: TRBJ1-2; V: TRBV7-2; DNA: TGTGCCAGCAGCCCAAGACAGGGGACGGATGGCTACACCTTC; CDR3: CASSPRQGTDGYTF
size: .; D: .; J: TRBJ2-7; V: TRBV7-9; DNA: TGTGCCAGCAGCTTAACTGGGCACGAGCAGTACTTC; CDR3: CASSLTGHEQYF
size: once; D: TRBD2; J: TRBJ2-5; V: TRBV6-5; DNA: TGTGCCAGCACCCCACTAGCGGGGGGGGGAGTGACCCAGTACTTC; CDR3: CASTPLAGGGVTQYF
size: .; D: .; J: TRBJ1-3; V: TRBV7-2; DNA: TGTGCCAGCAGCTTACTACGGAGTTCTGGAAACACCATATATTTT; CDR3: CASSLLRSSGNTIYF
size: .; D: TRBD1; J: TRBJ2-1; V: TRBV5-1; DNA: TGCGCCAGCAGGATGGGACAGCTCTTATACAATGAGCAGTTCTTC; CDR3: CASRMGQLLYNEQFF
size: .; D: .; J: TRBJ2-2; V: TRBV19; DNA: TGTGCCAGTAGGATACAGGGCAGGAACACCGGGGAGCTGTTTTTT; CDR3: CASRIQGRNTGELFF
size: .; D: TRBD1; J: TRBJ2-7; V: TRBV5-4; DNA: TGTGCCAGCAGCCCCGGACAGGGAGAGAACTACGAGCAGTACTTC; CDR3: CASSPGQGENYEQYF
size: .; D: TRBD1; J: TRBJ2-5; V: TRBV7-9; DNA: TGTGCCAGCAGCTCCGACAGGGGATTTTACCAAGAGACCCAGTACTTC; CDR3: CASSSDRGFYQETQYF
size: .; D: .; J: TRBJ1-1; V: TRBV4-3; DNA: TGCGCCAGCAGCCCAGGTTGGGTGGGCACTGAAGCTTTCTTT; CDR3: CASSPGWVGTEAFF
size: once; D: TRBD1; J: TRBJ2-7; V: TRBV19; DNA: TGTGCCAGTAGTTCAGACAGGGTGGAGTACTACGAGCAGTACTTC; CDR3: CASSSDRVEYYEQYF
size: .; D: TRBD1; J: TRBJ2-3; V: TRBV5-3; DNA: TGTGCCAGAAGCTCGGGACAGGGAAGCACAGATACGCAGTATTTT; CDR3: CARSSGQGSTDTQYF
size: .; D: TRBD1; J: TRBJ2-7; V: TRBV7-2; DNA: TGTGCCAGCAGCCCTCAGGGGGCCAAGCAGTACTTC; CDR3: CASSPQGAKQYF
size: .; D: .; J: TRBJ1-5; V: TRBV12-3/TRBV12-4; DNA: TGTGCCAGCAGCCCTCTCCGGGATCAGCCCCAGCATTTT; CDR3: CASSPLRDQPQHF
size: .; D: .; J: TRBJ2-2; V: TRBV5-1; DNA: TGCGCCAGCAGCTTGGCCCAGGGGAACACCGGGGAGCTGTTTTTT; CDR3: CASSLAQGNTGELFF
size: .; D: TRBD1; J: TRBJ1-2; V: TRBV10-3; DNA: TGTGCCATCAGTGACAGGACAGGGGGCAGGTATGGCTACACCTTC; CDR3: CAISDRTGGRYGYTF
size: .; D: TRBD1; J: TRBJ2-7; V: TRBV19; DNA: TGTGCCAGTAGTGTAGGGACAGGGAGACCCTACGAGCAGTACTTC; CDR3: CASSVGTGRPYEQYF
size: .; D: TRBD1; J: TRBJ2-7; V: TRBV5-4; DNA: TGTGCCAGCAGCCACCCTACCGGGACAGGAACCTACGAGCAGTACTTC; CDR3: CASSHPTGTGTYEQYF
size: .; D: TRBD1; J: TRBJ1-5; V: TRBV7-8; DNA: TGTGCCAGCAGCGCCGACAGGGTTCAGCCCCAGCATTTT; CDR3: CASSADRVQPQHF
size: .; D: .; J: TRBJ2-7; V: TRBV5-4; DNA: TGTGCCAGCAGCTTTCAGGGCTACGAGCAGTACTTC; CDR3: CASSFQGYEQYF
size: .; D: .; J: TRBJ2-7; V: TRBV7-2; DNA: TGTGCCAGCACCCCCCAAGAGGGGGTTCCCTACGAGCAGTACTTC; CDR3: CASTPQEGVPYEQYF
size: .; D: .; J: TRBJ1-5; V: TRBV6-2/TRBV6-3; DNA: TGTGCCAGCAGTCAAGGGGCTGGCAATCAGCCCCAGCATTTT; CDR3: CASSQGAGNQPQHF